This T cell receptor (beta chain) was obtained from a study of CD8+CD57+ T cells in acquired aplastic anemia. The overall study: The average for DNA from sorted CD4+ and CD8+ cells was about 2.9 ug. Whole-study findings and limits: Levels of CD8+ Simpson's diversity were not significantly distinct in patients versus controls.

Before being chosen for sequencing, patients had shown CD8+CD57+ cell expansion by flow cytometry. Every patient had severe acquired aplastic anemia. Blood was sampled before the patients had received any therapy. The CDR3 has 17 amino acids. Per germline, CDR1 LNHDA and CDR2 SQIVND (reference sequence). Trimming took off 2 bases at V and 11 bases at J, with 24 bases between the two ends. Template material for TCR beta VDJ and CDR3 profiling consisted of genomic DNA. TCRdb fed the reads into MiXCR, producing one record per CDR3 protein. The sample yields about 150,000 distinct CDR3 sequences, over 50% seen once. The sample holds many counts of this clonotype. Its antigen remains unidentified.

Sequenced: sorted CD4+, CD8+, or CD8+CD57+ T cells (not recorded which) from PBMCs. The V call is TRBV19, the J call TRBJ1-4, with a possible D match to TRBD1 (5 bases). The clonotype comes from a human donor with aplastic anemia. CDR3 coding DNA: TGTGCCAGTAGTATACAACCGCCACGGGACGCGGTAGGGAAACTGTTTTTT. Translating it yields CASSIQPPRDAVGKLFF.